The TCR beta chain under discussion was sequenced for a study of neurological immune-mediated disorders. Per germline, CDR1 SQVTM and CDR2 ANQGSEA. The CDR3 is 13 residues long. The V segment lost 7 bases and the J segment 7 bases; nucleotides outside the gene matches: 10. This clonotype appeared many times. TCRdb analysed the 5' RACE reads with MiXCR anew, one entry per CDR3 protein. The sample records 25,000 or so distinct CDR3 sequences, 9.5% to 15% being singletons. V gene TRBV29-1 combines with J gene TRBJ2-7, with 10 bases lining up with TRBD2. Sequences were obtained from PBMCs. This TCR derives from a man in his sixties in good health. The CDR3 region has the DNA TGCAGCGGCCGTAGCGGGAGGTCGGAAGAGCAGTACTTC. Encoded protein: CSGRSGRSEEQYF.